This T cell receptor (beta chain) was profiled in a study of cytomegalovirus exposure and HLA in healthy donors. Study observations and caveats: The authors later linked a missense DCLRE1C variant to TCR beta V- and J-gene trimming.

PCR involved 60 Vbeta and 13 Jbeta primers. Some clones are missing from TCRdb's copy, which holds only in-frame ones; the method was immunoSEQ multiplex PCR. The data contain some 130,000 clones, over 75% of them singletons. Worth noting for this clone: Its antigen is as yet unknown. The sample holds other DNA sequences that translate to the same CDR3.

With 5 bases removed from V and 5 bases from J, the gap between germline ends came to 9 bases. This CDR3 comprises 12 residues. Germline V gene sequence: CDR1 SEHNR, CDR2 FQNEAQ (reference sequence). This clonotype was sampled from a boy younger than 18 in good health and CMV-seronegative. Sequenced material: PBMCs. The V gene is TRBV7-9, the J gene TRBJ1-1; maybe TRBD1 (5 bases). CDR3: CASSGGGTEAFF. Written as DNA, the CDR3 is TGTGCCAGCAGCGGGGGGGGTACTGAAGCTTTCTTT.